These 27 T cell receptor beta chains share one sample of origin, sequenced in a study of cytomegalovirus exposure and HLA in healthy donors. The repertoire was sequenced with immunoSEQ multiplex PCR; TCRdb's copy has only in-frame clones and lacks some. The data hold under 250,000 clones, with less than 90% observed a single time. The sequencing input was PBMCs. All receptors derive from a woman aged 18-29 years in good health and CMV-seronegative.

The chain employs TRBV2 and TRBJ2-3, with D unclear. V was trimmed by 6 bases and J by 2 bases, leaving 6 bases between them. The CDR3 is 12 amino acids. Per germline, CDR1 SNHLY and CDR2 FYNNEI. CDR3 in amino acids: CASSEYTDTQYF. CDR3 bases: TGTGCCAGCAGCGAATACACAGATACGCAGTATTTT. Using reference TRBV2 and TRBJ2-3 for the parts outside the CDR3, the full variable domain is EPEVTQTPSHQVTQMGQEVILRCVPISNHLYFYWYRQILGQKVEFLVSFYNNEISEKSEIFDDQFSVERPDGSNFTLKIRSTKLEDSAMYFCASSEYTDTQYFGPGTRLTVL.

CDR3 sequence reads: CASSYGGQQNPYF. CDR3 nucleotide sequence: TGTGCCAGCAGTTACGGTGGGCAGCAGAACCCGTACTTC. V and J are TRBV6-6 and TRBJ2-7; no definite D call. CDR1 is MNHNY and CDR2 is SVGAGI in the germline V gene (reference sequence). This CDR3 is built from 13 residues. Deletions cut 2 bases from V and 12 bases from J, with 17 bases between.

The rearrangement joins TRBV27 to TRBJ2-7, with TRBD2 matching 9 bases. Unmatched junction bases numbered 6, after V lost 2 bases and J lost 4 bases. Germline lookup yields CDR1 MNHEY and CDR2 SMNVEV (reference sequence). This CDR3 is 15 amino acids long. Here the CDR3 DNA reads TGTGCCAGCAGTTTAGGGGCTAGCGGGACGTACGAGCAGTACTTC. Translation gives CASSLGASGTYEQYF.

The chain combines TRBV5-1 with TRBJ1-3; tentative D call: TRBD1 (5 bases). The CDR3 is made up of 16 amino acids. The V gene's germline CDR1 is SGHRS and CDR2 YFSETQ. V was trimmed by 0 bases and J by 0 bases, leaving 10 bases between them. For the CDR3, the DNA is TGCGCCAGCAGCTTGGCAGGGAGCAGCTCTGGAAACACCATATATTTT. Encoded protein: CASSLAGSSSGNTIYF.

This chain connects TRBV4-1 to TRBJ2-3; D may correspond to TRBD1 or TRBD2 (5 bases each). V dropped 1 base and J dropped 3 bases, with 14 bases sitting between them. The germline V gene encodes CDR1 MGHRA and CDR2 YSYEKL. The CDR3 consists of 16 residues. CDR3 nucleotides: TGCGCCAGCAGCCAAGTCCTCCCGGGGCTGACAGATACGCAGTATTTT. This translates into CASSQVLPGLTDTQYF.

This sequence joins TRBV15 and TRBJ1-2; TRBD1 agrees at 7 bases. Germline values: CDR1 LNHNV, CDR2 YYDKDF (reference sequence). The CDR3 runs to 16 residues. Trimming took 5 bases from V and 3 from J; bases not matched to a gene: 12. The CDR3 here is CATSGYGDRGYYGYTF. The CDR3 nucleotides are TGTGCCACCAGCGGTTACGGGGACAGAGGGTACTATGGCTACACCTTC. The full variable domain, rest sourced from reference TRBV15 and TRBJ1-2, is DAMVIQNPRYQVTQFGKPVTLSCSQTLNHNVMYWYQQKSSQAPKLLFHYYDKDFNNEADTPDNFQSRRPNTSFCFLDIRSPGLGDTAMYLCATSGYGDRGYYGYTFGSGTRLTVV.

The genes are TRBV6-6 and TRBJ2-7; TRBD2 agrees at 10 bases. The CDR3 is 15 residues long. The junction had 11 bases not matched to a gene; V was cut back by 6 bases and J by 6 bases. Germline CDR1 reads MNHNY; CDR2 reads SVGAGI (reference sequence). The CDR3 region is CASSSMASGGGEQYF. The CDR3 nucleotides read TGTGCCAGCAGCTCCATGGCTAGCGGGGGTGGCGAGCAGTACTTC.

J is TRBJ2-1 and V is TRBV7-2; 7 bases agree with TRBD2. V lost 2 bases, J lost 6 bases, and 7 bases stayed unmatched. The germline V gene encodes CDR1 SGHTA and CDR2 FQGNSA. The CDR3 consists of 15 residues. CDR3 residues: CASSLRGRGGNEQFF. For the CDR3, the DNA is TGTGCCAGCAGCTTACGTGGGAGGGGAGGCAATGAGCAGTTCTTC.

The chain uses TRBV15 and TRBJ2-7; TRBD1 matches at 7 bases. The length of the CDR3 is 15 residues. Per germline, CDR1 LNHNV and CDR2 YYDKDF (reference sequence). The ends lost 1 base at V and 3 bases at J; junction bases unmatched: 6. This CDR3 is CATSRAPGQNYEQYF. CDR3 nucleotide sequence: TGTGCCACCAGCAGAGCCCCGGGACAGAACTACGAGCAGTACTTC.

This chain connects TRBV27 to TRBJ1-4; 10 bases map to TRBD1. The germline V gene has CDR1 MNHEY and CDR2 SMNVEV (reference sequence). The CDR3 loop spans 17 amino acids. The J segment lost 3 bases and the V segment lost 5 bases, leaving 9 bases of the junction unmatched. The CDR3 sequence is CASSAGTGVSSNEKLFF. The CDR3 region has the DNA TGTGCCAGCAGTGCCGGGACAGGGGTTTCATCTAATGAAAAACTGTTTTTT.

The rearrangement uses TRBV6-1 and TRBJ2-2; 8 bases agree with TRBD2. CDR3 length equals 17 residues. Trimming removed 1 base from V and 7 bases from J; junction bases left unmatched: 11. Germline values: CDR1 MNHNS, CDR2 SASEGT. CDR3 sequence (DNA): TGTGCCAGCAGTGAAGAATCGGCGGGGGGAGTAGACGGGGAGCTGTTTTTT. Amino acids: CASSEESAGGVDGELFF.

J is TRBJ2-1 and V is TRBV9; possible D gene TRBD1, 6 bases. From germline, CDR1 is SGDLS and CDR2 YYNGEE. V was shortened by 4 bases and J by 1 base, with 12 bases between the two germline ends. There are 15 residues in the CDR3. The CDR3 DNA sequence: TGTGCCAGCAGCCCCCAGGGGCGGTCCTACAATGAGCAGTTCTTC. Protein product: CASSPQGRSYNEQFF. Full variable domain (missing parts from reference TRBV9 and TRBJ2-1): DSGVTQTPKHLITATGQRVTLRCSPRSGDLSVYWYQQSLDQGLQFLIQYYNGEERAKGNILERFSAQQFPDLHSELNLSSLELGDSALYFCASSPQGRSYNEQFFGPGTRLTVL.

The chain has TRBV2 and TRBJ1-6, with D possibly being TRBD1 (5 bases). In germline, CDR1 is SNHLY, CDR2 FYNNEI. The germline V and J ends were trimmed by 6 bases and 6 bases, with 15 bases remaining between them. CDR3 size: 15 residues. This chain's CDR3 is CASRDRDSSNSPLHF. The CDR3 region has the DNA TGTGCCAGCAGGGACCGGGACTCTTCTAATTCACCCCTCCACTTT.

The chain recombines TRBV9 with TRBJ2-7; 12 bases fit TRBD2. The CDR3 is 17 residues long. V shed 4 bases and J 3 bases; nucleotides not matched to a gene: 11. CDR1 and CDR2 from the germline V gene are SGDLS and YYNGEE. DNA of the CDR3: TGTGCCAGCAGCCCATCGACTAGCGGGAGTCTCTTCTACGAGCAGTACTTC. Translating it yields CASSPSTSGSLFYEQYF.

The chain is built from TRBV30 and TRBJ1-5; D not resolved. Deletions cut 0 bases from V and 6 bases from J, with 9 bases between. This CDR3 is 13 amino acids long. In germline, CDR1 is GTSNPN, CDR2 SVGIG (reference sequence). The CDR3 sequence is CAWSVKGIQPQHF. As DNA, the CDR3 is TGTGCCTGGAGTGTAAAGGGAATTCAGCCCCAGCATTTT.

The rearrangement joins TRBV11-1 to TRBJ2-7; a possible D gene is TRBD1 (6 bases). This CDR3 region has 13 residues. Germline V gene data show CDR1 as SGHAT and CDR2 as FQDESV (reference sequence). Trimming took off 5 bases at V and 2 bases at J, with 10 bases between the two ends. The CDR3 region is CASSLDRAYEQYF. The CDR3 DNA reads as TGTGCCAGCAGCCTGGACAGAGCCTACGAGCAGTACTTC.

This sequence joins TRBV7-2 and TRBJ2-6; a weak D match, TRBD1 (5 bases). Looked up from germline, CDR1 is SGHTA and CDR2 is FQGNSA. This CDR3 is 16 amino acids long. With 2 bases removed from V and 1 base from J, the gap between germline ends came to 9 bases. The CDR3 DNA reads as TGTGCCAGCAGCTTACGGTCAGGGTCTGGGGCCAACGTCCTGACTTTC. It yields the protein CASSLRSGSGANVLTF.

This chain joins TRBV5-5 and TRBJ2-5; unclear D gene. The CDR3 sequence is 12 residues long. Germline V CDR1 and CDR2: SGHKS, YYEKEE (reference sequence). V lost 0 bases to trimming and J lost 5 bases, with 5 bases between them. CDR3 sequence: CASSLVGETQYF. The DNA of the CDR3 is TGTGCCAGCAGCTTGGTTGGGGAGACCCAGTACTTC.

The chain recombines TRBV11-2 with TRBJ2-7; D call uncertain. The CDR3 extends over 11 amino acids. The germline V gene encodes CDR1 SGHAT and CDR2 FQNNGV. Deletions cut 5 bases from V and 3 bases from J, with 5 bases between. The CDR3 DNA follows: TGTGCCAGCAGCCGCTACTACGAGCAGTACTTC. Its protein is CASSRYYEQYF.

V usage is TRBV27 and J usage is TRBJ1-5; D remains unclear. Trimming stripped 2 bases from V and 0 bases from J, with 5 bases between. This CDR3 spans 14 amino acids. Germline values: CDR1 MNHEY, CDR2 SMNVEV (reference sequence). In nucleotides, the CDR3 is TGTGCCAGCAGTTTAGTCTATAGCAATCAGCCCCAGCATTTT. Encoded protein: CASSLVYSNQPQHF.

The rearrangement uses TRBV15 and TRBJ2-3, with no clear D. This CDR3 has 13 residues. V was cut by 0 bases and J by 4 bases, with 5 bases left in between. CDR1 is LNHNV, CDR2 YYDKDF, per germline (reference sequence). CDR3 amino acids: CATSRDGADTQYF. DNA for the CDR3: TGTGCCACCAGCAGAGATGGAGCAGATACGCAGTATTTT.

This clone was counted a single time. The chain is built from TRBV28 and TRBJ1-2; 10 nucleotides align to TRBD1. The V and J ends lost 5 bases and 4 bases, in that order; junction bases with no gene match: 4. This CDR3 region has 14 residues. The V gene's germline CDR1 is MDHEN and CDR2 SYDVKM. CDR3 amino acids: CASSGQGGFYGYTF. The CDR3 DNA follows: TGTGCCAGCAGTGGACAGGGGGGATTCTATGGCTACACCTTC.

V and J are TRBV4-1 and TRBJ2-1; 7 bases align to TRBD1. CDR1 MGHRA and CDR2 YSYEKL come from the germline V gene. The V gene end was trimmed by 0 bases and the J gene end by 3 bases; junction bases not matched to a gene: 5. This CDR3 region has 16 residues. The CDR3 DNA reads as TGCGCCAGCAGCCAAGATAGGGGGACAGTCTACAATGAGCAGTTCTTC. It codes for CASSQDRGTVYNEQFF.

This clone was seen a single time. The V gene is TRBV2, the J gene TRBJ1-2; 10 nucleotides align to TRBD1. From germline, CDR1 is SNHLY and CDR2 FYNNEI. The V gene end was trimmed by 5 bases and the J gene end by 4 bases; junction bases not matched to a gene: 4. This CDR3 region has 14 residues. CDR3: CASSLTGGGYGYTF. In DNA form, the CDR3 reads TGTGCCAGCAGTCTGACAGGGGGCGGCTATGGCTACACCTTC. The full variable domain, its missing parts supplied by reference TRBV2 and TRBJ1-2, is EPEVTQTPSHQVTQMGQEVILRCVPISNHLYFYWYRQILGQKVEFLVSFYNNEISEKSEIFDDQFSVERPDGSNFTLKIRSTKLEDSAMYFCASSLTGGGYGYTFGSGTRLTVV.

The CDR3 DNA reads TGTGCCAGCTCACCAGAAGCGGGGGAGTACAATGAGCAGTTCTTC. Residues: CASSPEAGEYNEQFF. The V gene is TRBV18, the J gene TRBJ2-1, with 8 bases matching TRBD2. The J segment lost 4 bases and the V segment lost 2 bases, leaving 4 bases of the junction unmatched. The CDR3 contains 15 residues. CDR1 and CDR2 from the germline V gene are KGHSH and LQKENI. The variable domain in full, with the rest retrieved from reference TRBV18 and TRBJ2-1, is NAGVMQNPRHLVRRRGQEARLRCSPMKGHSHVYWYRQLPEEGLKFMVYLQKENIIDESGMPKERFSAEFPKEGPSILRIQQVVRGDSAAYFCASSPEAGEYNEQFFGPGTRLTVL.

This clone was seen a handful of times. The chain links TRBV10-2 to TRBJ2-1; 10 positions agree with TRBD2. The J segment lost 6 bases and the V segment lost 2 bases, leaving 1 base of the junction unmatched. In germline, CDR1 is WSHSY, CDR2 SAAADI. CDR3 length: 14 amino acids. The CDR3 DNA reads as TGCGCCAGCAGTGAGACTAGCGGGATCAATGAGCAGTTCTTC. Residues: CASSETSGINEQFF.

V and J are TRBV5-6 and TRBJ1-4; 9 bases are a match to TRBD1. In germline, CDR1 is SGHDT, CDR2 YYEEEE. The junction had 5 bases not matched to a gene; V was cut back by 4 bases and J by 7 bases. The CDR3 has 14 residues. The CDR3 nucleotides are TGTGCCAGCAGCCAAGGACAGGGGACTGAAAAACTGTTTTTT. Its protein is CASSQGQGTEKLFF. Full variable domain (rest looked up from reference TRBV5-6 and TRBJ1-4): DAGVTQSPTHLIKTRGQQVTLRCSPKSGHDTVSWYQQALGQGPQFIFQYYEEEERQRGNFPDRFSGHQFPNYSSELNVNALLLGDSALYLCASSQGQGTEKLFFGSGTQLSVL.